These T cell receptor beta chains were read from a single sample in a study of T cell repertoires in cytomegalovirus infection. TCRdb fed the reads into MiXCR, producing one record per CDR3 protein. The data hold approximately 600,000 distinct CDR3 sequences, with roughly 42% observed a single time. No antigens are known for them. This sample comprised cultured PBMCs, obtained from culture after CMV antigen stimulation. Receptors originate from a human donor in good health (CMV status not recorded). Some clones in this sample may be carry-over from other donors' samples. CDR3s include the opening cysteine and the closing phenylalanine or tryptophan. Fields, in order: clone size, J gene, V gene, D gene, CDR3 length, CDR3 DNA, CDR3 protein. The D gene is left open where the match is weak. Clone sizes are given selectively: once, few, many, or a class where the clone is expanded.

abundance: once
j_gene: TRBJ2-5
v_gene: TRBV29-1
d_gene: .
len: 12
CDR3nt: TGCAGCTTCCGACAGGCCCCCGAGACCCAGTACTTC
CDR3aa: CSFRQAPETQYF

abundance: .
j_gene: TRBJ2-3
v_gene: TRBV20-1
d_gene: .
len: 13
CDR3nt: TGCAGTCCATACGGGATGTTCACAGATACGCAGTATTTT
CDR3aa: CSPYGMFTDTQYF

abundance: .
j_gene: TRBJ2-1
v_gene: TRBV7-2
d_gene: .
len: 11
CDR3nt: TGTGCCAGCTGCTCTTACAATGAGCAGTTCTTC
CDR3aa: CASCSYNEQFF

abundance: .
j_gene: TRBJ2-4
v_gene: TRBV12-3/TRBV12-4
d_gene: TRBD2
len: 18
CDR3nt: TGTGCCAGCAGCACTAGCGGGGACCTCATATTAGCCAAAAACATTCAGTACTTC
CDR3aa: CASSTSGDLILAKNIQYF

abundance: .
j_gene: TRBJ1-4
v_gene: TRBV18
d_gene: .
len: 15
CDR3nt: TGTGCCAGCTCACCACCGAGGGACCCACAGGGAAAACTGTTTTTT
CDR3aa: CASSPPRDPQGKLFF

abundance: .
j_gene: TRBJ2-3
v_gene: TRBV5-4
d_gene: TRBD2
len: 14
CDR3nt: TGTGCCAGCAGCCATAGACTAGCGGCAGGCACGCAGTATTTT
CDR3aa: CASSHRLAAGTQYF

abundance: .
j_gene: TRBJ1-2
v_gene: TRBV10-3
d_gene: .
len: 14
CDR3nt: TGTGCCATCAGTGAGTCTAGTACAAGGAATGGCTACACCTTC
CDR3aa: CAISESSTRNGYTF

abundance: few
j_gene: TRBJ2-1
v_gene: TRBV19
d_gene: .
len: 14
CDR3nt: TGTGCCAGTAGTATTTACTACAGAGACAATGAGCAGTTCTTC
CDR3aa: CASSIYYRDNEQFF

abundance: .
j_gene: TRBJ1-2
v_gene: TRBV6-2/TRBV6-3
d_gene: .
len: 12
CDR3nt: TGTGCCAGCGTGGAGGCGGGCTATGGCTACACCTTC
CDR3aa: CASVEAGYGYTF

abundance: .
j_gene: TRBJ2-5
v_gene: TRBV7-2
d_gene: .
len: 18
CDR3nt: TGTGCCAGCAGCCGAGACCTCACGGGACTCCCGGGGCTTGGGACCCAGTACTTC
CDR3aa: CASSRDLTGLPGLGTQYF

abundance: once
j_gene: TRBJ2-2
v_gene: TRBV11-2
d_gene: TRBD2
len: 17
CDR3nt: TGTGCCAGCAGCTTAGAGGGACTAGCTGCGAACACCGGGGAGCTGTTTTTT
CDR3aa: CASSLEGLAANTGELFF

abundance: .
j_gene: TRBJ1-1
v_gene: TRBV25-1
d_gene: .
len: 15
CDR3nt: TGTGCCAGCAGTGGTTTTGAGACAGAGAACACTGAAGCTTTCTTT
CDR3aa: CASSGFETENTEAFF

abundance: .
j_gene: TRBJ1-2
v_gene: TRBV6-1
d_gene: TRBD1
len: 12
CDR3nt: TGTGCCAGCAGGGACAGGTCCTTCCGCTACACCTTC
CDR3aa: CASRDRSFRYTF

abundance: few
j_gene: TRBJ1-1
v_gene: TRBV7-6
d_gene: TRBD1
len: 15
CDR3nt: TGTGCCAGCAGCCCGGGACAGGGTGTGAACACTGAAGCTTTCTTT
CDR3aa: CASSPGQGVNTEAFF

abundance: .
j_gene: TRBJ2-3
v_gene: TRBV12-3/TRBV12-4
d_gene: .
len: 12
CDR3nt: TGTGCCACCCACCCCCAGACAGATACGCAGTATTTT
CDR3aa: CATHPQTDTQYF

abundance: many
j_gene: TRBJ2-2
v_gene: TRBV7-2
d_gene: .
len: 12
CDR3nt: TGTGCCAGCAGCCCTCCAGGGCGGGAGCTGTTTTTT
CDR3aa: CASSPPGRELFF

abundance: .
j_gene: TRBJ1-5
v_gene: TRBV5-1
d_gene: .
len: 14
CDR3nt: TGCGCCAGCAGCAAGGACAGAGCCGATCAGCCCCAGCATTTT
CDR3aa: CASSKDRADQPQHF

abundance: once
j_gene: TRBJ1-2
v_gene: TRBV29-1
d_gene: TRBD1
len: 16
CDR3nt: TGCAGCGCCCCAAGGGCTCAGGGGGCACTTGGCGATGGCTACACCTTC
CDR3aa: CSAPRAQGALGDGYTF

abundance: .
j_gene: TRBJ2-1
v_gene: TRBV6-2/TRBV6-3
d_gene: TRBD2
len: 19
CDR3nt: TGTGCCAGCAGTTCGTTTCCTGGGACTAGCGGGAGCTCCTACAATGAGCAGTTCTTC
CDR3aa: CASSSFPGTSGSSYNEQFF

abundance: .
j_gene: TRBJ1-2
v_gene: TRBV4-2
d_gene: TRBD1
len: 17
CDR3nt: TGTGCCAGCAGCCAAGTCTTCGACAGGGTAAATAACTATGGCTACACCTTC
CDR3aa: CASSQVFDRVNNYGYTF

abundance: few
j_gene: TRBJ2-1
v_gene: TRBV7-6
d_gene: .
len: 17
CDR3nt: TGTGCCAGCAGCTTAATAAGCGCCGGGGACTCCTACAATGAGCAGTTCTTC
CDR3aa: CASSLISAGDSYNEQFF

abundance: .
j_gene: TRBJ2-5
v_gene: TRBV15
d_gene: .
len: 13
CDR3nt: TGTGCCACTAGGATCTGGGGGCAAGAGACCCAGTACTTC
CDR3aa: CATRIWGQETQYF

abundance: .
j_gene: TRBJ1-4
v_gene: TRBV12-3/TRBV12-4
d_gene: TRBD1
len: 17
CDR3nt: TGTGCCAGCAGTCCGTGGGACAGGGGGGCAACTAATGAAAAACTGTTTTTT
CDR3aa: CASSPWDRGATNEKLFF

abundance: .
j_gene: TRBJ2-5
v_gene: TRBV28
d_gene: TRBD2
len: 17
CDR3nt: TGTGCCAGCACCCACGGACTAGCGGGGGGAAACCAAGAGACCCAGTACTTC
CDR3aa: CASTHGLAGGNQETQYF

abundance: .
j_gene: TRBJ2-5
v_gene: TRBV7-2
d_gene: TRBD1
len: 14
CDR3nt: TGTGCCAGCAGCTTAGGGGACAGGGCAGAGACCCAGTACTTC
CDR3aa: CASSLGDRAETQYF

abundance: .
j_gene: TRBJ1-2
v_gene: TRBV28
d_gene: .
len: 15
CDR3nt: TGTGCCAGCAGCCTCGACACCTACGCGAACTATGGCTACACCTTC
CDR3aa: CASSLDTYANYGYTF

abundance: once
j_gene: TRBJ2-1
v_gene: TRBV5-5
d_gene: .
len: 15
CDR3nt: TGTGCCAGCAGCCGATTAGGGGTCTCCTACAATGAGCAGTTCTTC
CDR3aa: CASSRLGVSYNEQFF

abundance: many
j_gene: TRBJ2-3
v_gene: TRBV7-2
d_gene: TRBD2
len: 16
CDR3nt: TGTGCCAGCAGCAAATCTAGCGGGGGGGAAACAGATACGCAGTATTTT
CDR3aa: CASSKSSGGETDTQYF

abundance: few
j_gene: TRBJ1-1
v_gene: TRBV7-8
d_gene: .
len: 14
CDR3nt: TGTGCCAGCAGCTTCCAGGAGGCGAACACTGAAGCTTTCTTT
CDR3aa: CASSFQEANTEAFF

abundance: few
j_gene: TRBJ2-5
v_gene: TRBV11-2
d_gene: TRBD1
len: 16
CDR3nt: TGTGCCAGCAGCCGAATGGGACAGGGAGGTAGAAAGACCCAGTACTTC
CDR3aa: CASSRMGQGGRKTQYF

abundance: once
j_gene: TRBJ2-3
v_gene: TRBV10-3
d_gene: TRBD2
len: 18
CDR3nt: TGTGCCATCAGTGAGTCGAAATATGGACTAGCAGGCACAGATACGCAGTATTTT
CDR3aa: CAISESKYGLAGTDTQYF

abundance: .
j_gene: TRBJ1-5
v_gene: TRBV6-1
d_gene: TRBD1
len: 16
CDR3nt: TGTGCCAGCAGTCAAGGGACAGGTTTGGGCAATCAGCCCCAGCATTTT
CDR3aa: CASSQGTGLGNQPQHF

abundance: few
j_gene: TRBJ2-6
v_gene: TRBV7-8
d_gene: .
len: 14
CDR3nt: TGTGCCAGCAGCACCGTCTCTGGGGCCAACGTCCTGACTTTC
CDR3aa: CASSTVSGANVLTF

abundance: .
j_gene: TRBJ1-5
v_gene: TRBV7-2
d_gene: .
len: 13
CDR3nt: TGTGCCAGCAGCCCGAACTGGGGGCAGCCCCAGCATTTT
CDR3aa: CASSPNWGQPQHF

abundance: .
j_gene: TRBJ2-2
v_gene: TRBV6-8
d_gene: .
len: 16
CDR3nt: TGTGCCAGCAGTTACGGTCCGGACTCGAACACCGGGGAGCTGTTTTTT
CDR3aa: CASSYGPDSNTGELFF

abundance: .
j_gene: TRBJ2-7
v_gene: TRBV20-1
d_gene: .
len: 13
CDR3nt: TGCAGTGCTAGAGATATAACCCTCTACGAGCAGTACTTC
CDR3aa: CSARDITLYEQYF

abundance: .
j_gene: TRBJ2-1
v_gene: TRBV2
d_gene: TRBD2
len: 13
CDR3nt: TGTACATCAACCCCGGGACTAGCTAGTGAGCAGTTCTTC
CDR3aa: CTSTPGLASEQFF

abundance: .
j_gene: TRBJ1-2
v_gene: TRBV4-2
d_gene: .
len: 14
CDR3nt: TGTGCCAGCAGACCTCCGACAGGCAACTATGGCTACACCTTC
CDR3aa: CASRPPTGNYGYTF

abundance: many
j_gene: TRBJ2-1
v_gene: TRBV7-2
d_gene: TRBD2
len: 16
CDR3nt: TGTGCCAGCAGCTCGTCCCTCCCGGGGGGGGGGAATGAGCAGTTCTTC
CDR3aa: CASSSSLPGGGNEQFF

abundance: few
j_gene: TRBJ2-5
v_gene: TRBV7-8
d_gene: .
len: 14
CDR3nt: TGTGCCAGCAGGCCCCGGATTGGGAGGGAGACCCAGTACTTC
CDR3aa: CASRPRIGRETQYF

abundance: .
j_gene: TRBJ1-5
v_gene: TRBV7-2
d_gene: .
len: 14
CDR3nt: TGTGCCAGCAGCTTACTGGAATGGGATCAGCCCCAGCATTTT
CDR3aa: CASSLLEWDQPQHF

abundance: .
j_gene: TRBJ1-2
v_gene: TRBV29-1
d_gene: TRBD1
len: 16
CDR3nt: TGCAGCGTTACTCGTAGGCTCCAGGGGGCATCGGGCGGCTACACCTTC
CDR3aa: CSVTRRLQGASGGYTF

abundance: few
j_gene: TRBJ1-2
v_gene: TRBV7-6
d_gene: .
len: 13
CDR3nt: TGTGCCAGCAGCCCGGACAGCTACACGGGCTACACCTTC
CDR3aa: CASSPDSYTGYTF

abundance: few
j_gene: TRBJ2-3
v_gene: TRBV20-1
d_gene: .
len: 17
CDR3nt: TGCAGTGCTAGAGATCCCGGGGTGGGGGGAGGTACAGATACGCAGTATTTT
CDR3aa: CSARDPGVGGGTDTQYF

abundance: .
j_gene: TRBJ2-1
v_gene: TRBV27
d_gene: TRBD2
len: 12
CDR3nt: TGTGCCAGCGGGGACTACTACAATGAGCAGTTCTTC
CDR3aa: CASGDYYNEQFF

abundance: .
j_gene: TRBJ2-1
v_gene: TRBV7-9
d_gene: .
len: 15
CDR3nt: TGTGCCAGCAGCTCCGGGACAAGCATCTACAATGAGCAGTTCTTC
CDR3aa: CASSSGTSIYNEQFF

abundance: few
j_gene: TRBJ2-1
v_gene: TRBV12-3/TRBV12-4
d_gene: TRBD1
len: 15
CDR3nt: TGTGCCAGCACCATCCGGGACAGGAGCCACAATGAGCAGTTCTTC
CDR3aa: CASTIRDRSHNEQFF

abundance: few
j_gene: TRBJ1-1
v_gene: TRBV12-3/TRBV12-4
d_gene: .
len: 12
CDR3nt: TGTGCCAGCAGATCTCAGTACTCTGAAGCTTTCTTT
CDR3aa: CASRSQYSEAFF

abundance: .
j_gene: TRBJ2-1
v_gene: TRBV2
d_gene: TRBD2
len: 15
CDR3nt: TGTGCCAGCAGTAGGGTTAGCGGGAGGACGGGTGAGCAGTTCTTC
CDR3aa: CASSRVSGRTGEQFF

abundance: few
j_gene: TRBJ2-7
v_gene: TRBV7-9
d_gene: .
len: 18
CDR3nt: TGTGCCAGCAGCTTAGCGCCGGCGGGCCCCCACATTCCCTACGAGCAGTACTTC
CDR3aa: CASSLAPAGPHIPYEQYF

abundance: .
j_gene: TRBJ1-6
v_gene: TRBV27
d_gene: TRBD1
len: 16
CDR3nt: TGTGCCAGCAGTCGCCGAAAAACAGGGGAGGAATCACCCCTCCACTTT
CDR3aa: CASSRRKTGEESPLHF

abundance: .
j_gene: TRBJ2-5
v_gene: TRBV5-6
d_gene: TRBD1
len: 14
CDR3nt: TGTGCCAGCAGCTGGGGACAGTTACAAGAGACCCAGTACTTC
CDR3aa: CASSWGQLQETQYF

abundance: .
j_gene: TRBJ2-1
v_gene: TRBV27
d_gene: .
len: 15
CDR3nt: TGTGCCAGCAACCAAGGCGGGTCCTACTACAATGAGCAGTTCTTC
CDR3aa: CASNQGGSYYNEQFF

abundance: once
j_gene: TRBJ2-2
v_gene: TRBV19
d_gene: .
len: 18
CDR3nt: TGTGCCAGTAGTATAGAAGTGGGTTGGACAACGAACACCGGGGAGCTGTTTTTT
CDR3aa: CASSIEVGWTTNTGELFF

abundance: .
j_gene: TRBJ2-3
v_gene: TRBV7-6
d_gene: .
len: 17
CDR3nt: TGTGCCAGCAGCTTGTCGCGGGGCCTTTCGGACACAGATACGCAGTATTTT
CDR3aa: CASSLSRGLSDTDTQYF

abundance: few
j_gene: TRBJ2-3
v_gene: TRBV28
d_gene: .
len: 15
CDR3nt: TGTGCCAGCAGTTTCGGGACGTCAAGCACAGATACGCAGTATTTT
CDR3aa: CASSFGTSSTDTQYF

abundance: few
j_gene: TRBJ1-3
v_gene: TRBV7-9
d_gene: .
len: 14
CDR3nt: TGTGCCAGCAGCCCCAGGGGAGGTGGAAACACCATATATTTT
CDR3aa: CASSPRGGGNTIYF

abundance: many
j_gene: TRBJ1-3
v_gene: TRBV7-2
d_gene: .
len: 14
CDR3nt: TGTGCCAGCAGGCAATCAGGGTCAGGAAACACCATATATTTT
CDR3aa: CASRQSGSGNTIYF

abundance: few
j_gene: TRBJ2-3
v_gene: TRBV7-8
d_gene: .
len: 14
CDR3nt: TGTGCCAGCAGCCGCACCGTAAAGGGAGATACGCAGTATTTT
CDR3aa: CASSRTVKGDTQYF